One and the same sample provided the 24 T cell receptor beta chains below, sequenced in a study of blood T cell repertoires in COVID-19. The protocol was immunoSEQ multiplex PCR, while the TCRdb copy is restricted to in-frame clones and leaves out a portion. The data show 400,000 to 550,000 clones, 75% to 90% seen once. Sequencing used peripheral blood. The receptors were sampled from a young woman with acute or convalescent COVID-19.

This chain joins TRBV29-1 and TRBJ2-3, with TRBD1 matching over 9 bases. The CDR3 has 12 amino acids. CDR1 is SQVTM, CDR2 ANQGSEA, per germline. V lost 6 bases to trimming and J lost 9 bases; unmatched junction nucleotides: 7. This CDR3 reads CSVATGGGTQYF. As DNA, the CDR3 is TGCAGCGTGGCTACAGGGGGCGGGACGCAGTATTTT.

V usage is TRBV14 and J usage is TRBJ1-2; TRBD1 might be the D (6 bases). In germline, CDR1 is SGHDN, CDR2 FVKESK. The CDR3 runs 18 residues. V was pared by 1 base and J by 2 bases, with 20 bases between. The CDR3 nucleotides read TGTGCCAGCAGCCAAGGTTTCGGGGGGGACATCGTAAACTATGGCTACACCTTC. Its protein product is CASSQGFGGDIVNYGYTF. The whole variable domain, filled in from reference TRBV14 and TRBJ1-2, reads EAGVTQFPSHSVIEKGQTVTLRCDPISGHDNLYWYRRVMGKEIKFLLHFVKESKQDESGMPNNRFLAERTGGTYSTLKVQPAELEDSGVYFCASSQGFGGDIVNYGYTFGSGTRLTVV.

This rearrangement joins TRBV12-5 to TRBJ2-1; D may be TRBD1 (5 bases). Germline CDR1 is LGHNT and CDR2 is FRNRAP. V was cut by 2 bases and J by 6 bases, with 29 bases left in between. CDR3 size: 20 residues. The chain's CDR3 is CASGLPRGSPTGALINEQFF. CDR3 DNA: TGTGCTAGTGGTTTGCCCCGCGGTTCCCCCACAGGTGCATTGATCAATGAGCAGTTCTTC.

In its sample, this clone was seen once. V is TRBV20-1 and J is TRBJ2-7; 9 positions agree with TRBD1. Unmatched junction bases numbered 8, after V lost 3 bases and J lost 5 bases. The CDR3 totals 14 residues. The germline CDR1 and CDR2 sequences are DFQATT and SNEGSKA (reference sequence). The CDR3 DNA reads TGCAGTGCTAGTACGGGACAGGGAGCGAACGAGCAGTACTTC. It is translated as CSASTGQGANEQYF.

The CDR3 DNA is TGTGCCAGCAGCCGGGACAGTAATCAGCCCCAGCATTTT. It specifies CASSRDSNQPQHF. The gene calls are TRBV7-3 and TRBJ1-5, with 7 nucleotides matching TRBD1. V trimming: 5 bases; J trimming: 4 bases; junction bases outside the gene matches: 2. There are 13 residues in the CDR3. CDR1 is SGHTA and CDR2 is FQGTGA in the germline V gene.

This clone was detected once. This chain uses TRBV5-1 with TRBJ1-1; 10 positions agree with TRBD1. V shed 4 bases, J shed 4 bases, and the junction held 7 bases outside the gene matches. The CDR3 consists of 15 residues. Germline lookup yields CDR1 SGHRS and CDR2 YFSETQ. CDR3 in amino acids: CASSPETGGLTEAFF. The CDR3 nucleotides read TGCGCCAGCAGCCCGGAGACAGGGGGCCTCACTGAAGCTTTCTTT. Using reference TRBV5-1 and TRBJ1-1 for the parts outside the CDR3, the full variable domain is KAGVTQTPRYLIKTRGQQVTLSCSPISGHRSVSWYQQTPGQGLQFLFEYFSETQRNKGNFPGRFSGRQFSNSRSEMNVSTLELGDSALYLCASSPETGGLTEAFFGQGTRLTVV.

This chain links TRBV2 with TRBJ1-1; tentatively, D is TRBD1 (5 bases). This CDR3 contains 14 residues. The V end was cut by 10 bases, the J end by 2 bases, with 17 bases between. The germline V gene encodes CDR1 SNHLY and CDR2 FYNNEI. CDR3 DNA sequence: TGTGCCACCAGCAGGGCCAGAGTTAACACTGAAGCTTTCTTT. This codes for CATSRARVNTEAFF.

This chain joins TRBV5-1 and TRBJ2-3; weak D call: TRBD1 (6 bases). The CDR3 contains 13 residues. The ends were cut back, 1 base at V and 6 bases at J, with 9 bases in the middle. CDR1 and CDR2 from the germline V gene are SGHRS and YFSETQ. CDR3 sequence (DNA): TGCGCCAGCAGCTTGACAGGGCTTGATACGCAGTATTTT. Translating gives CASSLTGLDTQYF. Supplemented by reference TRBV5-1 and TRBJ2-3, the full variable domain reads KAGVTQTPRYLIKTRGQQVTLSCSPISGHRSVSWYQQTPGQGLQFLFEYFSETQRNKGNFPGRFSGRQFSNSRSEMNVSTLELGDSALYLCASSLTGLDTQYFGPGTRLTVL.

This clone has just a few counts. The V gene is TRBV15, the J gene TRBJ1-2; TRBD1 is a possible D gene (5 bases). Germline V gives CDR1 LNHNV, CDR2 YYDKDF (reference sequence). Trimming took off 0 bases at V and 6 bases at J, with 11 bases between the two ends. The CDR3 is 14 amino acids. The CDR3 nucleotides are TGTGCCACCAGCAGAGATCAGGGACTCAATGGCTACACCTTC. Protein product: CATSRDQGLNGYTF.

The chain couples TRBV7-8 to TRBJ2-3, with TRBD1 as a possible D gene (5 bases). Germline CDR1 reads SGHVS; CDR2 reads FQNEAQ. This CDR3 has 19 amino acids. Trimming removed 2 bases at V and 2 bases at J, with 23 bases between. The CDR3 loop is CASSLYVGRDREPTDTQYF. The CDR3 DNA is TGTGCCAGCAGCTTATATGTCGGCCGCGACAGAGAACCCACAGATACGCAGTATTTT.

CDR3 region: CASRRGQDYEQYF. The DNA of the CDR3 is TGCGCCAGCAGGCGCGGACAGGACTACGAGCAGTACTTC. This rearrangement joins TRBV5-1 to TRBJ2-7, with 7 bases lining up with TRBD1. This CDR3 contains 13 residues. The germline gives CDR1 SGHRS, CDR2 YFSETQ. The ends lost 5 bases at V and 3 bases at J; junction bases unmatched: 5.

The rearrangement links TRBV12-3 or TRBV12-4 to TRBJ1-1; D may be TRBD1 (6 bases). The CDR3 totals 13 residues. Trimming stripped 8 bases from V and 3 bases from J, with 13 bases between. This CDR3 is CASGTGLYTEAFF. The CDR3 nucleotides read TGTGCCAGCGGTACAGGGTTGTACACTGAAGCTTTCTTT.

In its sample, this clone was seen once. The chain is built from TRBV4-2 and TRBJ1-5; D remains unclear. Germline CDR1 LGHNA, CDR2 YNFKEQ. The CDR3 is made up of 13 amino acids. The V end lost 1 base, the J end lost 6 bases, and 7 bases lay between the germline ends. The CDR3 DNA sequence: TGTGCCAGCAGCCAAGTGAGGGCTCAGCCCCAGCATTTT. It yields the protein CASSQVRAQPQHF.

Here the CDR3 reads CASSQYGSGDRQFF. CDR3 nucleotide sequence: TGTGCCAGCAGCCAATATGGGTCCGGGGACAGACAGTTCTTC. V gene TRBV16 combines with J gene TRBJ2-1, with 7 bases that match TRBD1. This CDR3 has 14 residues. Germline loops: CDR1 KGHSY, CDR2 FQNENV. The J segment lost 13 bases and the V segment lost 1 base, leaving 10 bases of the junction unmatched.

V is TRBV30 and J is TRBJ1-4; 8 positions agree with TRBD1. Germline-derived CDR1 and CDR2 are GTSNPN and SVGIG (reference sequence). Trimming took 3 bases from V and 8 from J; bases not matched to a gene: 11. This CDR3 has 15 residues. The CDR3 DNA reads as TGTGCCTGGAGCAAAGATCTAGGACAGGGCGAAAAACTGTTTTTT. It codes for CAWSKDLGQGEKLFF.

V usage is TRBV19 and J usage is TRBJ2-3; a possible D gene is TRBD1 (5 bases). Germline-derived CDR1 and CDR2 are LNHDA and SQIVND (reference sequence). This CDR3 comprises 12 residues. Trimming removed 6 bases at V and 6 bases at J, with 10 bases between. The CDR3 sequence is CASSDSYDTQYF. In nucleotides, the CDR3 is TGTGCCAGTAGCGACAGTTATGATACGCAGTATTTT.

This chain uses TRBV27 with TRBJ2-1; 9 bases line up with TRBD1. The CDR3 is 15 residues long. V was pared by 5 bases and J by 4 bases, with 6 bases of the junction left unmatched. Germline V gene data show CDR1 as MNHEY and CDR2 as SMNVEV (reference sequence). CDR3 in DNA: TGTGCCAGCAGTCTGCGACAGGGGGGTTACAATGAGCAGTTCTTC. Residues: CASSLRQGGYNEQFF.

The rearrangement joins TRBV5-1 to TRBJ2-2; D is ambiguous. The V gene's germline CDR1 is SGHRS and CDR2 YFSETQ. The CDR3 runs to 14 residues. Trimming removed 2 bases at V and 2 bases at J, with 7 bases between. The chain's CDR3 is CASSFSRNTGELFF. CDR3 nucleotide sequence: TGCGCCAGCAGCTTCTCGAGAAACACCGGGGAGCTGTTTTTT. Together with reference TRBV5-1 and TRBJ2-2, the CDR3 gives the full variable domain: KAGVTQTPRYLIKTRGQQVTLSCSPISGHRSVSWYQQTPGQGLQFLFEYFSETQRNKGNFPGRFSGRQFSNSRSEMNVSTLELGDSALYLCASSFSRNTGELFFGEGSRLTVL.

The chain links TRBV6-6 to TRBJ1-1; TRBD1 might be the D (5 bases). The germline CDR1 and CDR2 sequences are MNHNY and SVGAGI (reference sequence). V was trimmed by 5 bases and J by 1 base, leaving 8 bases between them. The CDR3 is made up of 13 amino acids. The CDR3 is CASSRQKNTEAFF. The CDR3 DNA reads TGTGCCAGCAGTAGACAGAAGAACACTGAAGCTTTCTTT.

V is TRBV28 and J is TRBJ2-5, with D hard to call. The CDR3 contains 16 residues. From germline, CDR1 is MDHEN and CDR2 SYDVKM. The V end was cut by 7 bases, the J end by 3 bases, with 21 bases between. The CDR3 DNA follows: TGTGCCAGCAATCCAGGCAGTGGTGCCGGAAAAGAGACCCAGTACTTC. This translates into CASNPGSGAGKETQYF.

The CDR3 DNA is TGCGCCAGCAGCCAGGGCAGACTGGGGAGCTCCTACAATGAGCAGTTCTTC. Translated, it gives CASSQGRLGSSYNEQFF. The chain joins TRBV4-1 to TRBJ2-1; a weak D match, TRBD2 (5 bases). The CDR3 length is 17 residues. The germline V gene encodes CDR1 MGHRA and CDR2 YSYEKL. Trimming took 3 bases from V and 0 from J, leaving 15 bases between them.

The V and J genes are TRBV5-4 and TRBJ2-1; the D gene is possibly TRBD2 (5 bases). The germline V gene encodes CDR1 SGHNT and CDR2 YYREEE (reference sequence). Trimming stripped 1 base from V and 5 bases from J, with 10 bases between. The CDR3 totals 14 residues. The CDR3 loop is CASSLTGINNEQFF. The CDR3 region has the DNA TGTGCCAGCAGCTTGACGGGGATCAACAATGAGCAGTTCTTC.

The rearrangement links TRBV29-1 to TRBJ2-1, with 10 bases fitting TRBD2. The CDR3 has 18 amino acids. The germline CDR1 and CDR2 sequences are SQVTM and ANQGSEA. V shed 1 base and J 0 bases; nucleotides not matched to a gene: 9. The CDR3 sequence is CSVEGGLAGVSSYNEQFF. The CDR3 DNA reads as TGCAGCGTTGAAGGGGGGCTAGCGGGGGTGAGCTCCTACAATGAGCAGTTCTTC.

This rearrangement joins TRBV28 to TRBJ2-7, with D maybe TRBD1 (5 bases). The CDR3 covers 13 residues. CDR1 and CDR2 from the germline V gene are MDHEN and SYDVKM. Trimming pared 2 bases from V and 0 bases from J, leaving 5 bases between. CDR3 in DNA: TGTGCCAGCAGTTTAGACAGCTCCTACGAGCAGTACTTC. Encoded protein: CASSLDSSYEQYF. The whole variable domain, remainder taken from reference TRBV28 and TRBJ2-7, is DVKVTQSSRYLVKRTGEKVFLECVQDMDHENMFWYRQDPGLGLRLIYFSYDVKMKEKGDIPEGYSVSREKKERFSLILESASTNQTSMYLCASSLDSSYEQYFGPGTRLTVT.